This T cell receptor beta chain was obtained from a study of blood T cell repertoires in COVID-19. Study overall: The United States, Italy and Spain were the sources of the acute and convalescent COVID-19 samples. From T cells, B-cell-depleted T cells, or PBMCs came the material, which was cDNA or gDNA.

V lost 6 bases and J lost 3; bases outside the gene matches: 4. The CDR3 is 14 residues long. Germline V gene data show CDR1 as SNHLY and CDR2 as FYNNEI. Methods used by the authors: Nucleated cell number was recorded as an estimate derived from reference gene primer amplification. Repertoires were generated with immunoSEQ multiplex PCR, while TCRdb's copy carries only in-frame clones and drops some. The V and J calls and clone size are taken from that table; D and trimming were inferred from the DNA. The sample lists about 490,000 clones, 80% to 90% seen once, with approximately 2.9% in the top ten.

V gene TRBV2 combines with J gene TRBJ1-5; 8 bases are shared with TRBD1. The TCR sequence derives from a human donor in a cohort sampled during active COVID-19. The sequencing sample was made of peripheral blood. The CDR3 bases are TGTGCCAGCAGAGAGGACAGGGTCAATCAGCCCCAGCATTTT. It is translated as CASREDRVNQPQHF.